These 18 T cell receptor beta chains were sequenced from one sample in a study of control samples from healthy donors and cancer patients. Sequencing was performed with immunoSEQ multiplex PCR; in TCRdb, only in-frame clones are kept and a portion is missing. The sample has about 110,000 clones, around four fifths seen once. Sequencing input: blood. These receptors originate from a man between 18 and 35 years old in good health.

The genes are TRBV7-8 and TRBJ2-5; D is undetermined. This CDR3 spans 13 amino acids. Germline values: CDR1 SGHVS, CDR2 FQNEAQ. V was trimmed by 10 bases and J by 5 bases, leaving 17 bases between them. CDR3 coding DNA: TGTGCCACCACGGCGCTTGTTGGGGAGACCCAGTACTTC. Translated, it gives CATTALVGETQYF.

This chain connects TRBV7-6 to TRBJ2-5; D perhaps matches TRBD2 (5 bases). Germline values: CDR1 SGHVS, CDR2 FNYEAQ. V was shortened by 5 bases and J by 5 bases, with 12 bases between the two germline ends. The CDR3 sequence is 13 residues long. The CDR3 DNA is TGTGCCAGCAGCCGCAAGCGGATCGAGACCCAGTACTTC. Its translation: CASSRKRIETQYF.

The chain recombines TRBV19 with TRBJ2-2; 10 bases line up with TRBD2. Per the germline V gene, CDR1 is LNHDA and CDR2 is SQIVND (reference sequence). The trim removed 5 bases at V and 5 bases at J, leaving 5 bases unmatched. This CDR3 is built from 15 residues. CDR3 sequence: CASSAGTSVTGELFF. CDR3 in DNA: TGTGCCAGTAGTGCCGGGACTAGCGTTACCGGGGAGCTGTTTTTT.

CDR3 DNA sequence: TGTGCCAGCTCACCAAACGTGCAGGGTCAGCCCCAGCATTTT. Translating it yields CASSPNVQGQPQHF. J is TRBJ1-5 and V is TRBV18; a weak D match, TRBD1 (5 bases). CDR3 length equals 14 residues. CDR1 and CDR2 from the germline V gene are KGHSH and LQKENI. V lost 2 bases and J 6 bases, leaving 11 bases between the germline ends.

The chain recombines TRBV28 with TRBJ2-5, with D perhaps assigned TRBD1 or TRBD2 (5 bases each). CDR1 and CDR2 (germline): MDHEN, SYDVKM. Trimming removed 3 bases at V and 5 bases at J, with 16 bases between. The CDR3 consists of 15 residues. CDR3 in amino acids: CASSLYPQGVETQYF. The CDR3 nucleotides read TGTGCCAGCAGTTTGTATCCGCAGGGAGTGGAGACCCAGTACTTC.

The chain carries TRBV18 and TRBJ2-3; 7 bases are shared with TRBD2. Per germline, CDR1 KGHSH and CDR2 LQKENI. This CDR3 region has 16 residues. With 6 bases clipped from V and 2 bases from J, the junction kept 11 bases outside the gene matches. CDR3 nucleotides: TGTGCCAGCTCCCCTTCAGGACTAGGGGACACAGATACGCAGTATTTT. Encoded protein: CASSPSGLGDTDTQYF. Filled out from reference TRBV18 and TRBJ2-3, the complete variable domain reads NAGVMQNPRHLVRRRGQEARLRCSPMKGHSHVYWYRQLPEEGLKFMVYLQKENIIDESGMPKERFSAEFPKEGPSILRIQQVVRGDSAAYFCASSPSGLGDTDTQYFGPGTRLTVL.

The V and J genes are TRBV6-5 and TRBJ2-7, with TRBD1 identical over 7 bases. This CDR3 comprises 13 residues. Trimming removed 6 bases from V and 5 bases from J; junction bases left unmatched: 7. Germline CDR1 is MNHEY and CDR2 is SVGAGI. CDR3 nucleotide sequence: TGTGCCAGCAGATTCGACAGGGACGACGAGCAGTACTTC. This codes for CASRFDRDDEQYF.

The chain is built from TRBV9 and TRBJ1-1, with D unclear. The germline V gene has CDR1 SGDLS and CDR2 YYNGEE. Trimming cost V 2 bases and J 5 bases, with 10 bases left between them. The CDR3 length is 13 residues. The CDR3 coding sequence is TGTGCCAGCAGCGTGGGAAGTCCTACTGAAGCTTTCTTT. Its translation is CASSVGSPTEAFF.

The J gene is TRBJ1-5, the V gene TRBV30; D perhaps matches TRBD1 (5 bases). This CDR3 is 17 amino acids long. The ends were cut back, 0 bases at V and 1 base at J, with 16 bases in the middle. Germline V gene data show CDR1 as GTSNPN and CDR2 as SVGIG (reference sequence). The CDR3 nucleotides read TGTGCCTGGAGTGTACCCGACGGGGACTTCAGCAATCAGCCCCAGCATTTT. It codes for CAWSVPDGDFSNQPQHF. Full variable domain (rest looked up from reference TRBV30 and TRBJ1-5): SQTIHQWPATLVQPVGSPLSLECTVEGTSNPNLYWYRQAAGRGLQLLFYSVGIGQISSEVPQNLSASRPQDRQFILSSKKLLLSDSGFYLCAWSVPDGDFSNQPQHFGDGTRLSIL.

The chain employs TRBV5-4 and TRBJ2-5, with D tentatively TRBD1 (6 bases). Germline CDR1 is SGHNT and CDR2 is YYREEE (reference sequence). There are 15 residues in the CDR3. The ends were cut back, 4 bases at V and 5 bases at J, with 18 bases in the middle. CDR3 nucleotide sequence: TGTGCCAGCAGCCCAGGTTGGGGGCCCCCCGAGACCCAGTACTTC. Protein product: CASSPGWGPPETQYF.

The chain's CDR3 is CASSLEGQGARGYTF. In DNA form, the CDR3 reads TGCGCCAGCAGCTTGGAAGGACAGGGGGCGCGAGGCTACACCTTC. The chain joins TRBV5-1 to TRBJ1-2; TRBD1 agrees at 11 bases. The CDR3 has 15 residues. Germline V gene sequence: CDR1 SGHRS, CDR2 YFSETQ. After removal of 0 bases from V and 8 bases from J, the junction contained 6 bases not matched to a gene.

The V call is TRBV5-6, the J call TRBJ2-5; D ambiguous. The CDR3 covers 11 residues. V lost 0 bases and J lost 7, with 4 bases in between. Germline CDR1 SGHDT, CDR2 YYEEEE. The CDR3 DNA sequence: TGTGCCAGCAGCTTGGGGGGGACCCAGTACTTC. As protein: CASSLGGTQYF. Filled out from reference TRBV5-6 and TRBJ2-5, the complete variable domain reads DAGVTQSPTHLIKTRGQQVTLRCSPKSGHDTVSWYQQALGQGPQFIFQYYEEEERQRGNFPDRFSGHQFPNYSSELNVNALLLGDSALYLCASSLGGTQYFGPGTRLLVL.

This chain uses TRBV5-1 with TRBJ2-1; 9 positions match TRBD2. Germline V gives CDR1 SGHRS, CDR2 YFSETQ. CDR3 length: 17 residues. V shed 3 bases and J 7 bases; nucleotides not matched to a gene: 14. CDR3 region: CASSSVGGGGALNEQFF. The CDR3 coding sequence is TGCGCCAGCAGCTCTGTTGGCGGCGGGGGGGCCCTTAATGAGCAGTTCTTC. Variable domain in full (rest from reference TRBV5-1 and TRBJ2-1): KAGVTQTPRYLIKTRGQQVTLSCSPISGHRSVSWYQQTPGQGLQFLFEYFSETQRNKGNFPGRFSGRQFSNSRSEMNVSTLELGDSALYLCASSSVGGGGALNEQFFGPGTRLTVL.

J is TRBJ1-6 and V is TRBV19; D is ambiguous. The CDR3 is made up of 14 amino acids. V lost 3 bases and J 10 bases, leaving 13 bases between the germline ends. Germline CDR1 LNHDA, CDR2 SQIVND (reference sequence). The CDR3 coding sequence is TGTGCCAGTAGTATCGTAGGGCCTGGCTCACCCCTCCACTTT. Protein sequence: CASSIVGPGSPLHF.

The chain links TRBV5-8 to TRBJ1-5; D is uncertain. CDR1 SGHTS and CDR2 YDEGEE come from the germline V gene. V lost 1 base, J lost 9 bases, and 8 bases lay in between. The CDR3 is 12 residues long. The CDR3 region has the DNA TGTGCCAGCAGCTTGTACAACCTGCCCCAGCATTTT. Amino acid sequence: CASSLYNLPQHF. The full variable domain, with the rest looked up from reference TRBV5-8 and TRBJ1-5, is EAGVTQSPTHLIKTRGQQATLRCSPISGHTSVYWYQQALGLGLQFLLWYDEGEERNRGNFPPRFSGRQFPNYSSELNVNALELEDSALYLCASSLYNLPQHFGDGTRLSIL.

This clone was detected only once. This rearrangement joins TRBV28 to TRBJ1-1; D is uncertain. This CDR3 is 13 amino acids long. Germline loops: CDR1 MDHEN, CDR2 SYDVKM. Trimming took 1 base from V and 1 from J, leaving 4 bases between them. The CDR3 DNA is TGTGCCAGCAGTTTATACGAGAACACTGAAGCTTTCTTT. Amino acids: CASSLYENTEAFF.

The rearrangement links TRBV6-2 or TRBV6-3 to TRBJ2-6; 8 nucleotides agree with TRBD1. J was trimmed by 2 bases and V by 4 bases; bases with no gene match: 4. The CDR3 covers 16 residues. Germline CDR1 is MNHEY and CDR2 is SVGEGT. The CDR3 loop is CASSSYRGAGANVLTF. CDR3 DNA: TGTGCCAGCAGTTCCTACAGGGGGGCTGGGGCCAACGTCCTGACTTTC.

The rearrangement uses TRBV24-1 and TRBJ2-1; 10 bases agree with TRBD1. The trim removed 4 bases at V and 4 bases at J, leaving 3 bases unmatched. The CDR3 totals 15 residues. Germline values: CDR1 KGHDR, CDR2 SFDVKD. The chain's CDR3 is CATSEGQGIYNEQFF. The CDR3 coding sequence is TGTGCCACCAGTGAGGGACAGGGGATATACAATGAGCAGTTCTTC.